In this sample, the clone carrying this T cell receptor (beta chain) turned up a few times. Its target is unknown. Treatment noted: oral pan-JAK inhibitor, 5-10 mg twice daily. TCR sequencing used cDNA made by reverse transcription of extracted RNA. The assay was immunoSEQ multiplex PCR, and TCRdb's table has in-frame clones only and misses some. Among 250,000 to 350,000 clones listed, 60% were seen once. This sample is part of a study of CD8+ T cells in alopecia areata. Study observations and caveats: Researchers say the link of baseline CD8+ expansion to response remains uncertain, with one nonresponder.

Sequenced here: CD4+ T cells sorted from blood, sampled around week 54, from a patient treated with tofacitinib. This TCR was recovered from a human donor with alopecia areata.

CDR3 DNA sequence: TGTGCCATCAGTGAGTCTGTCTATGAGCAGTTCTTC. As protein: CAISESVYEQFF. The chain recombines TRBV10-3 with TRBJ2-1, with D unclear. V was clipped by 0 bases and J by 8 bases, with 5 bases between them. CDR3 length: 12 amino acids. Germline CDR1 ENHRY, CDR2 SYGVKD.